Presented here are 28 T cell receptor beta chains from one specimen sequenced in a study of T cells after yellow fever vaccination. TCRdb reprocessed the 5' RACE reads via MiXCR and lists one record per CDR3 protein. In the table there are around 610,000 distinct CDR3 sequences, roughly 13% of which are singletons. This sample comprised PBMCs, obtained on the day of the yellow fever booster vaccination. All receptors derive from a man aged 25-45 years who received the YFV17D yellow fever vaccine.

This clonotype was detected only a few times. Here the CDR3 reads CASSPGQGGLGTQYF. CDR3 coding DNA: TGTGCCAGCAGTCCGGGACAGGGGGGATTAGGGACCCAGTACTTC. V usage is TRBV28 and J usage is TRBJ2-5; 11 bases fit TRBD1. CDR1 MDHEN and CDR2 SYDVKM come from the germline V gene. The junction had 9 bases not matched to a gene; V was cut back by 5 bases and J by 7 bases. The CDR3 is made up of 15 amino acids.

In its sample, this clonotype was seen a few times. The chain couples TRBV20-1 to TRBJ2-6; 10 bases are a match to TRBD1. This CDR3 region has 17 residues. The trim removed 4 bases at V and 0 bases at J, leaving 6 bases unmatched. CDR1 and CDR2 (germline): DFQATT, SNEGSKA (reference sequence). CDR3 sequence reads: CSATSGQGSSGANVLTF. The CDR3 nucleotides read TGCAGTGCTACCTCGGGACAGGGGTCCTCTGGGGCCAACGTCCTGACTTTC.

This rearrangement joins TRBV24-1 to TRBJ2-1; a possible D gene is TRBD1 (6 bases). CDR1 KGHDR and CDR2 SFDVKD come from the germline V gene. There are 16 residues in the CDR3. V lost 4 bases and J 8 bases, leaving 20 bases between the germline ends. CDR3 in amino acids: CATSESTGKSGDEQFF. In nucleotides, the CDR3 is TGTGCCACCAGTGAGTCGACAGGTAAATCTGGCGATGAGCAGTTCTTC.

The J gene is TRBJ2-7, the V gene TRBV20-1; TRBD2 aligns across 11 bases. Germline assignment: CDR1 DFQATT and CDR2 SNEGSKA (reference sequence). V was pared by 2 bases and J by 0 bases, with 9 bases of the junction left unmatched. The CDR3 contains 17 residues. The CDR3 sequence is CSARRLAGGSSSYEQYF. In DNA, the CDR3 is TGCAGTGCTAGACGGCTAGCGGGAGGCTCGAGCTCCTACGAGCAGTACTTC.

The chain carries TRBV12-3 or TRBV12-4 and TRBJ2-7, with 9 bases matching TRBD2. J lost 5 bases, V lost 3 bases, and 8 bases had no gene match. CDR3 size: 15 residues. Here the CDR3 DNA reads TGTGCCAGCAGTTTGTCGCGCGGGAGGGCCCACGAGCAGTACTTC. It codes for CASSLSRGRAHEQYF.

The chain recombines TRBV30 with TRBJ2-1; the D gene is possibly TRBD2 (6 bases). The CDR3 consists of 12 residues. Trimming took off 2 bases at V and 7 bases at J, with 9 bases between the two ends. Germline V gene sequence: CDR1 GTSNPN, CDR2 SVGIG (reference sequence). CDR3: CAWSTRGNEQFF. The CDR3 nucleotides are TGTGCCTGGAGTACTCGGGGGAATGAGCAGTTCTTC.

The chain uses TRBV7-2 and TRBJ2-5; D is perhaps TRBD2 (6 bases). CDR3 length: 14 residues. Trimming took 4 bases from V and 6 from J, leaving 15 bases between them. CDR1 is SGHTA, CDR2 FQGNSA, per germline. CDR3 in amino acids: CASSSPGLTKTQYF. CDR3 DNA: TGTGCCAGCAGCTCCCCGGGACTTACGAAGACCCAGTACTTC.

This clonotype was found a few times. The chain is built from TRBV5-5 and TRBJ2-3; 10 positions agree with TRBD2. CDR3 length equals 18 residues. With V trimmed by 5 bases and J by 2 bases, 14 bases remained unmatched. Germline lookup yields CDR1 SGHKS and CDR2 YYEKEE (reference sequence). This chain's CDR3 is CASSPGEREGPFTDTQYF. The CDR3 DNA reads TGTGCCAGCAGTCCCGGGGAGCGGGAGGGCCCGTTCACAGATACGCAGTATTTT.

The chain carries TRBV7-2 and TRBJ1-5; tentative D call: TRBD1 (5 bases). The germline V gene encodes CDR1 SGHTA and CDR2 FQGNSA. V lost 1 base and J 15 bases, leaving 13 bases between the germline ends. This CDR3 has 12 residues. As DNA, the CDR3 is TGTGCCAGCAGCTTAGACGGGGCCCCCTTGCATTTT. Amino acids: CASSLDGAPLHF.

This clonotype occurred a few times. The chain has TRBV29-1 and TRBJ2-1; D unclear. The CDR3 is 11 residues long. Germline V lookup: CDR1 SQVTM, CDR2 ANQGSEA. Trimming pared 5 bases from V and 7 bases from J, leaving 9 bases between. Here the CDR3 reads CSVHKSNEQFF. CDR3 coding DNA: TGCAGCGTTCACAAGTCGAATGAGCAGTTCTTC.

The chain joins TRBV27 to TRBJ2-3, with a tentative D call TRBD1 (5 bases). V was pared by 3 bases and J by 3 bases, with 7 bases between. This CDR3 is 13 amino acids long. Germline CDR1 reads MNHEY; CDR2 reads SMNVEV (reference sequence). CDR3 nucleotide sequence: TGTGCCAGCAGTTTCAGGGCGACAGATACGCAGTATTTT. Translated, it gives CASSFRATDTQYF.

This clonotype was detected a few times. The chain uses TRBV7-8 and TRBJ2-1, with 9 nucleotides matching TRBD2. The CDR3 sequence is 17 residues long. J was trimmed by 2 bases and V by 6 bases; bases with no gene match: 11. Germline assignment: CDR1 SGHVS and CDR2 FQNEAQ. CDR3 bases: TGTGCCAGCAGTAAAGCGGGGACTAGCAGTGCCTACAATGAGCAGTTCTTC. This encodes CASSKAGTSSAYNEQFF.

Only a few counts were recorded for this clonotype. The chain combines TRBV3-1 with TRBJ2-1, with D perhaps matching TRBD2 (5 bases). Per the germline V gene, CDR1 is LGHDT and CDR2 is YNNKEL (reference sequence). The V end lost 10 bases, the J end lost 3 bases, and 16 bases lay between the germline ends. The CDR3 length is 14 residues. In DNA, the CDR3 is TGTGCCACCGCTTTACCCGGGGACTACAATGAGCAGTTCTTC. The encoded protein is CATALPGDYNEQFF.

The rearrangement links TRBV30 to TRBJ2-7; no definite D call. The CDR3 covers 15 residues. The V gene's germline CDR1 is GTSNPN and CDR2 SVGIG (reference sequence). Deletions cut 3 bases from V and 1 base from J, with 16 bases between. This CDR3 reads CAWSRTRFGSYEQYF. DNA of the CDR3: TGTGCCTGGAGCAGGACGAGGTTCGGATCCTACGAGCAGTACTTC.

The rearrangement links TRBV19 to TRBJ2-1; 11 nucleotides agree with TRBD2. This CDR3 has 18 amino acids. Germline CDR1 reads LNHDA; CDR2 reads SQIVND (reference sequence). V was clipped by 5 bases and J by 1 base; unmatched bases: 10. The CDR3 here is CASSGLAGGFQSYNEQFF. The CDR3 coding sequence is TGTGCCAGTAGTGGGCTAGCGGGAGGTTTCCAATCCTACAATGAGCAGTTCTTC.

This rearrangement joins TRBV28 to TRBJ2-7; 13 nucleotides align to TRBD2. The CDR3 contains 16 residues. Germline trimming cut 5 bases from V and 2 bases from J; bases unmatched to any gene: 6. Germline CDR1 reads MDHEN; CDR2 reads SYDVKM. CDR3 loop: CASSLTGTSGTYEQYF. The CDR3 DNA sequence: TGTGCCAGCAGTCTTACCGGGACTAGCGGGACCTACGAGCAGTACTTC. The full variable domain, with the rest looked up from reference TRBV28 and TRBJ2-7, is DVKVTQSSRYLVKRTGEKVFLECVQDMDHENMFWYRQDPGLGLRLIYFSYDVKMKEKGDIPEGYSVSREKKERFSLILESASTNQTSMYLCASSLTGTSGTYEQYFGPGTRLTVT.

This clonotype was observed a handful of times. V is TRBV4-2 and J is TRBJ2-7; TRBD2 matches 9 bases. The CDR3 runs 16 residues. In germline, CDR1 is LGHNA, CDR2 YNFKEQ. With 1 base clipped from V and 3 bases from J, the junction kept 7 bases outside the gene matches. CDR3 bases: TGTGCCAGCAGCCAAGCAGTGGCTAGCGGGAACTACGAGCAGTACTTC. It codes for CASSQAVASGNYEQYF.

V is TRBV10-3 and J is TRBJ2-7; 7 nucleotides match TRBD2. CDR1 and CDR2 (germline): ENHRY, SYGVKD. Losses at the gene ends were 6 bases for V and 6 bases for J; bases not matched to a gene: 8. This CDR3 is built from 13 residues. CDR3 residues: CAISPSGTTEQYF. The CDR3 region has the DNA TGTGCCATCAGCCCCAGCGGGACTACCGAGCAGTACTTC.

The chain employs TRBV7-2 and TRBJ2-4, with D hard to call. The V end was cut by 5 bases, the J end by 0 bases, with 11 bases between. The CDR3 loop spans 15 amino acids. The germline V gene has CDR1 SGHTA and CDR2 FQGNSA. Written as DNA, the CDR3 is TGTGCCAGCAGCGTGAGGACGGAAGCCAAAAACATTCAGTACTTC. Protein product: CASSVRTEAKNIQYF.

The J gene is TRBJ1-6, the V gene TRBV11-1; TRBD1 agrees at 10 bases. The CDR3 has 18 amino acids. V trimming: 3 bases; J trimming: 0 bases; junction bases outside the gene matches: 5. Germline V lookup: CDR1 SGHAT, CDR2 FQDESV (reference sequence). CDR3 nucleotide sequence: TGTGCCAGCAGCTTGGGACAGGGGCCGAGCTCCTATAATTCACCCCTCCACTTT. Protein: CASSLGQGPSSYNSPLHF. The variable domain in full, completed from reference TRBV11-1 and TRBJ1-6, reads EAEVAQSPRYKITEKSQAVAFWCDPISGHATLYWYRQILGQGPELLVQFQDESVVDDSQLPKDRFSAERLKGVDSTLKIQPAELGDSAMYLCASSLGQGPSSYNSPLHFGNGTRLTVT.

This CDR3 reads CASREPSGLYEQYF. DNA of the CDR3: TGTGCCAGCAGGGAGCCATCGGGTTTGTACGAGCAGTACTTC. The chain employs TRBV28 and TRBJ2-7, with D unclear. CDR1 and CDR2 (germline): MDHEN, SYDVKM. V lost 6 bases and J 4 bases, leaving 16 bases between the germline ends. The CDR3 spans 14 residues.

This chain links TRBV27 with TRBJ2-5, with D unclear. Per germline, CDR1 MNHEY and CDR2 SMNVEV (reference sequence). V was pared by 6 bases and J by 3 bases, with 11 bases between. This CDR3 spans 13 amino acids. CDR3 amino acids: CASRAYSEETQYF. In DNA form, the CDR3 reads TGTGCCAGCAGGGCATACAGCGAAGAGACCCAGTACTTC.

Only a few counts were recorded for this clonotype. The rearrangement joins TRBV5-6 to TRBJ2-1; no firm D call. Trimming took 0 bases from V and 9 from J, leaving 7 bases between them. This CDR3 contains 12 residues. Germline CDR1 is SGHDT and CDR2 is YYEEEE. CDR3: CASSLVTGEQFF. CDR3 DNA: TGTGCCAGCAGCTTGGTAACCGGTGAGCAGTTCTTC. Full variable domain (missing parts from reference TRBV5-6 and TRBJ2-1): DAGVTQSPTHLIKTRGQQVTLRCSPKSGHDTVSWYQQALGQGPQFIFQYYEEEERQRGNFPDRFSGHQFPNYSSELNVNALLLGDSALYLCASSLVTGEQFFGPGTRLTVL.

The chain joins TRBV5-1 to TRBJ2-1; D unclear. The CDR3 length is 15 residues. Trimming removed 4 bases at V and 1 base at J, with 12 bases between. The germline CDR1 and CDR2 sequences are SGHRS and YFSETQ. Here the CDR3 reads CASSALVGSYNEQFF. In nucleotides, the CDR3 is TGCGCCAGCAGCGCTCTAGTTGGGTCCTACAATGAGCAGTTCTTC.

In its sample, this clonotype was seen a few times. V gene TRBV6-5 combines with J gene TRBJ2-1; 7 bases map to TRBD1. Germline V gene sequence: CDR1 MNHEY, CDR2 SVGAGI. The CDR3 is 17 residues long. V was pared by 6 bases and J by 1 base, with 12 bases of the junction left unmatched. In nucleotides, the CDR3 is TGTGCCAGCAGCTACAATTGGGGGACAGCTTCCTACAATGAGCAGTTCTTC. Residues: CASSYNWGTASYNEQFF.

The chain recombines TRBV11-1 with TRBJ2-7; 9 positions match TRBD1. This CDR3 region has 13 residues. The junction had 5 bases not matched to a gene; V was cut back by 0 bases and J by 11 bases. Looked up from germline, CDR1 is SGHAT and CDR2 is FQDESV (reference sequence). The CDR3 bases are TGTGCCAGCAGCTTAGCCCACCGGACAGGGGAGTACTTC. Translating gives CASSLAHRTGEYF.

This clonotype was found a few times. The chain carries TRBV20-1 and TRBJ2-2, with 11 bases aligning to TRBD2. The CDR3 is made up of 15 amino acids. V shed 3 bases and J 0 bases; nucleotides not matched to a gene: 0. Germline lookup yields CDR1 DFQATT and CDR2 SNEGSKA (reference sequence). The CDR3 sequence: CSARTSGANTGELFF. The CDR3 coding sequence is TGCAGTGCTAGGACTAGCGGGGCGAACACCGGGGAGCTGTTTTTT.

This chain's CDR3 is CASRRSIFGDLSRTDTQYF. CDR3 nucleotides: TGTGCCAGCAGAAGATCCATATTCGGGGATCTCAGCCGCACAGATACGCAGTATTTT. This chain links TRBV6-1 with TRBJ2-3, with D possibly TRBD2 on 5 matching bases. Germline-derived CDR1 and CDR2 are MNHNS and SASEGT. CDR3 length: 19 amino acids. V was cut by 6 bases and J by 1 base, with 26 bases left in between.